The 3 T cell receptor beta chains listed next were all sequenced from one sample in a study of blood T cell repertoires in COVID-19. Some clones are missing from TCRdb's copy, which holds only in-frame ones; the method was immunoSEQ multiplex PCR. Of around 72,000 clones in the sample, 70% to 90% were seen once. The sequencing sample was made of peripheral blood. These receptors originate from a middle-aged man with acute or convalescent COVID-19.

V gene TRBV2 combines with J gene TRBJ2-2; a possible D gene is TRBD2 (7 bases). The CDR3 covers 14 residues. Germline V gene data show CDR1 as SNHLY and CDR2 as FYNNEI. V was trimmed by 7 bases and J by 4 bases, leaving 13 bases between them. The CDR3 reads CASTRGAGTGELFF. Here the CDR3 DNA reads TGTGCCAGCACCCGGGGGGCCGGCACCGGGGAGCTGTTTTTT. The full variable domain, with the rest looked up from reference TRBV2 and TRBJ2-2, is EPEVTQTPSHQVTQMGQEVILRCVPISNHLYFYWYRQILGQKVEFLVSFYNNEISEKSEIFDDQFSVERPDGSNFTLKIRSTKLEDSAMYFCASTRGAGTGELFFGEGSRLTVL.

The chain has TRBV25-1 and TRBJ1-6, with 9 positions matching TRBD1. V was pared by 4 bases and J by 16 bases, with 8 bases of the junction left unmatched. The CDR3 sequence is 13 residues long. Germline-derived CDR1 and CDR2 are MGHDK and SYGVNS. Here the CDR3 reads CASSVSGQGPLHF. For the CDR3, the DNA is TGTGCCAGCAGTGTCTCGGGACAGGGCCCGCTCCACTTT.

This clone was recorded only once. The CDR3, as DNA: TGTGCCAGCAGCCGTACAGATTCACCCCTCCACTTT. This gives the protein CASSRTDSPLHF. The V and J genes are TRBV7-9 and TRBJ1-6; D not resolved. Between the trimmed V and J ends, which lost 5 bases and 8 bases, there was a span of 7 bases. The CDR3 contains 12 residues. Germline V CDR1 and CDR2: SEHNR, FQNEAQ (reference sequence).